This T cell receptor beta chain was identified during a study of blood T cell repertoires in COVID-19 (dated by TCRdb to 2018 to 2021). Concerning the study at large: The collaborator samples originated in the United States, Italy and Spain and spanned the acute and convalescent phases of COVID-19. The material from the prospective study consisted of cDNA or gDNA derived from T cells, B-cell-depleted T cells, or PBMCs. Deeply sampled blood TCRbeta repertoires from subjects exposed to, actively infected with, or recovered from COVID-19 were included in the dataset. The repertoires were made available in a free public database intended to serve as a resource for research on the immune response to SARS-CoV-2. The samples were drawn from the first 160 participants of the ongoing ImmuneRACE study and from some 1,300 subjects provided by 6 global collaborators. A de-identified subject ID, COVID-19 status, age in years and sex were almost always included in the sample metadata. Where HLA class I and class II types were available, the types were taken from metadata supplied by the sample provider, not from assay-based typing. Broader findings and caveats from the paper: How much clinical and demographic metadata was included differed by source and by participant, and the metadata was provided uncurated.

The CDR3 measures 18 amino acids from cysteine to phenylalanine. Only CDR3 DNA is held: 54 bases, read in frame from base 1. TCRbeta CDR3 regions were amplified from genomic DNA using the immunoSEQ Assay, a bias-controlled multiplex PCR. The study's processing was this. The number of nucleated cells in each sample was estimated from the amplification of reference gene primers within the assay. Sequence reads were collapsed and filtered to measure the absolute abundance of every unique TCRbeta CDR3 rearrangement. For each sample, productive Simpson clonality was calculated by taking the square root of Simpson's diversity index across productive rearrangements. The source is immuneACCESS, and TCRdb retained only in-frame sequences with V and J called. Part of the clones is not carried over; for the studies checked, unresolved V genes explain less than half of this, and the remainder is unexplained. V and J calls and clone size come straight from that table; D and trimming were deduced from the DNA. In this sample the table shows about 240,000 clones, approximately 91% of which occur a single time. The biggest ten clones account for roughly 0.8% of the sample.

This clone was recorded once. This receptor's antigen is unknown. No much larger clone is present one base from it, and per-base qualities are unavailable. Whole blood was collected in K2EDTA tubes by collaborating institutions according to the institutions' own protocols. For TCRbeta analysis, collaborator samples were shipped as frozen whole blood, as isolated PBMCs, or as DNA extracted from either sample type. The sequenced sample was peripheral blood. The sequence links TRBV12-1 to TRBJ2-3; TRBD2 is taken as the D call from the table, unchecked against the DNA. TRBV12-1 is flagged as a pseudogene. The TCR was taken from a woman in her 30s with acute or convalescent COVID-19. CDR3 loop: CASSFEGTSGRGTDTQYF. Here is the DNA: TGTGCCAGCAGCTTTGAGGGGACTAGCGGGAGGGGGACAGATACGCAGTATTTT.